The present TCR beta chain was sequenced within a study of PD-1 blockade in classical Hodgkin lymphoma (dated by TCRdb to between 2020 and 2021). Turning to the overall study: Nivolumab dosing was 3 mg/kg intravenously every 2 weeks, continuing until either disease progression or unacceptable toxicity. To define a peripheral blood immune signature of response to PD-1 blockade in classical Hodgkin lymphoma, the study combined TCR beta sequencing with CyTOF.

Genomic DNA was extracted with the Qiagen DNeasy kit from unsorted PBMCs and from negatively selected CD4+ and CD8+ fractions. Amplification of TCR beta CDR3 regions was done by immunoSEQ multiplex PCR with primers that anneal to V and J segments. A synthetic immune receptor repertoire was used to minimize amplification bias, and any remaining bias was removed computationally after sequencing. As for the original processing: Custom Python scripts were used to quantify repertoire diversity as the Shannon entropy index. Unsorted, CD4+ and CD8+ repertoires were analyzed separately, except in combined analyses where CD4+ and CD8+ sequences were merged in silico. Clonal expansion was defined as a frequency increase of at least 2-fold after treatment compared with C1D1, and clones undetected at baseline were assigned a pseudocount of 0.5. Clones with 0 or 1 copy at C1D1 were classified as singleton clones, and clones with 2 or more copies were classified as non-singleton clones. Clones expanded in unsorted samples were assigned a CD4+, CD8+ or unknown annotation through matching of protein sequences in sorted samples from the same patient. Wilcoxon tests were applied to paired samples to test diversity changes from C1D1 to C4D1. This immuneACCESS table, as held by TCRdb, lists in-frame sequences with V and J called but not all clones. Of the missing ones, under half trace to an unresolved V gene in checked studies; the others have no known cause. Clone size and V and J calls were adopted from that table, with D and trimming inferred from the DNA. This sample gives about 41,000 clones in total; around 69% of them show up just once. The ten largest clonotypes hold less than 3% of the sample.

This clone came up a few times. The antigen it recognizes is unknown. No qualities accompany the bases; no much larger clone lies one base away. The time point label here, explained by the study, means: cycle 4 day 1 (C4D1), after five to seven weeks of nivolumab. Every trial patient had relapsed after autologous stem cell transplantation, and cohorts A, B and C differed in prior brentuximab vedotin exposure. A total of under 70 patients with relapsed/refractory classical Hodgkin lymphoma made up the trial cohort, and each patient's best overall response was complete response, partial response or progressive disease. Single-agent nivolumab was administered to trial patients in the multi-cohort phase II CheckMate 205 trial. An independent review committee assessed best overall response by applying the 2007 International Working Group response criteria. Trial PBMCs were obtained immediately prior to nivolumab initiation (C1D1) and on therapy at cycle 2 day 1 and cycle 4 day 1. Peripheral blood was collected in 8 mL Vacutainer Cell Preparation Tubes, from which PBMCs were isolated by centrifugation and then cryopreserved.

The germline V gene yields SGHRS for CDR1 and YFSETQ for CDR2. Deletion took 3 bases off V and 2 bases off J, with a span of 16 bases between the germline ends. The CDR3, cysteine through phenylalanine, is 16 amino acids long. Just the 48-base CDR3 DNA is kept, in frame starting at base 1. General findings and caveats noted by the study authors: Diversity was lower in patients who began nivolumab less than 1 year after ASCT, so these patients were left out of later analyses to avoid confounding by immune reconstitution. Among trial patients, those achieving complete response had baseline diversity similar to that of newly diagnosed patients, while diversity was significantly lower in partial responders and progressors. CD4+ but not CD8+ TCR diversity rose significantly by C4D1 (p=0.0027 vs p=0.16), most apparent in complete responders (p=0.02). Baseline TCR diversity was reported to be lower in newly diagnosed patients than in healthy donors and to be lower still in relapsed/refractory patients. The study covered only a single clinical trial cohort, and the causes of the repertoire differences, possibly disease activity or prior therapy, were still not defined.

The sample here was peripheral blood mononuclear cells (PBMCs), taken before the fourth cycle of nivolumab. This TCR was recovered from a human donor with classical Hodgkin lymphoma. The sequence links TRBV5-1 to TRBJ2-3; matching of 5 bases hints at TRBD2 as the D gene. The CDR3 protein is CASSSDSLTPTDTQYF. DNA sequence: TGCGCCAGCAGCTCGGACTCCCTGACACCCACAGATACGCAGTATTTT.